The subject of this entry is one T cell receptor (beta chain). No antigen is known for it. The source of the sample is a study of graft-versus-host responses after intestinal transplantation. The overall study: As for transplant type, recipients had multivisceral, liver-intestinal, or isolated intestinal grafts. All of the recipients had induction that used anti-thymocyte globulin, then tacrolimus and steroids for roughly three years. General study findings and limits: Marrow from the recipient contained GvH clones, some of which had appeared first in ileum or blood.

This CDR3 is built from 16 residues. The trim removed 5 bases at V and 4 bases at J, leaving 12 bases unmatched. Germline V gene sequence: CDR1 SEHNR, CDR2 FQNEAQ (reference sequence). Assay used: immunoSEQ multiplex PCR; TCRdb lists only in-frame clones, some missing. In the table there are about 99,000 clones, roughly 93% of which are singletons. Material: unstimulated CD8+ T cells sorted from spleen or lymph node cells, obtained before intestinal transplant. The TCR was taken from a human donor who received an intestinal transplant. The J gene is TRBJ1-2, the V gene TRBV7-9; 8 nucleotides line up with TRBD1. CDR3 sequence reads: CASSVGQENNIYGYTF. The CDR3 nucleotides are TGTGCCAGCAGCGTGGGACAGGAGAATAACATCTATGGCTACACCTTC.